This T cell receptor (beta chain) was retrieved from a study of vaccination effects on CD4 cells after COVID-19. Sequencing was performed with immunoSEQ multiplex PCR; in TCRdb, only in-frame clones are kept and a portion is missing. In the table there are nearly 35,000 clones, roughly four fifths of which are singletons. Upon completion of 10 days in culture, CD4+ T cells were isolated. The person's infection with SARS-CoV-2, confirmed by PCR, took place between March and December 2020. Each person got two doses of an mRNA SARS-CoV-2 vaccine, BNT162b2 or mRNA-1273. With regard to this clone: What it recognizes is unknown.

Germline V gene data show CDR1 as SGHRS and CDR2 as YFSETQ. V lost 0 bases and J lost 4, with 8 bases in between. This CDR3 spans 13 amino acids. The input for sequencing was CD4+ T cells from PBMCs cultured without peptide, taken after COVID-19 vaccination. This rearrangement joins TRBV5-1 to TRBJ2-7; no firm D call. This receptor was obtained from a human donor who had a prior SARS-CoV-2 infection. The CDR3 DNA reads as TGCGCCAGCAGCTTGGGGGATCCATACGAGCAGTACTTC. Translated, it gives CASSLGDPYEQYF.